These T cell receptor beta chains were read from a single sample in a study of blood T cells in healthy people across ages. Via MiXCR, TCRdb re-called the 5' RACE reads, giving one row per CDR3 protein. Here the sample spans approximately 900,000 distinct CDR3 sequences, 25% to 30% being singletons. The same sample was also studied in work on T cells of mothers and their children.

Sequenced: blood. Receptors were obtained from a woman aged 40 to 49 in good health. The CDR3 runs from the conserved cysteine through the conserved F or W. A D gene is named only where the DNA matches it firmly. Some rows mark clone size as missing; the rest say once, few, many or name a class of expanded clone.

J gene,D gene,V gene,clone size,CDR3 protein,CDR3 DNA
TRBJ1-1,.,TRBV29-1,.,CSVRVQGNTEAFF,TGCAGCGTCAGGGTCCAGGGTAACACTGAAGCTTTCTTT
TRBJ2-5,TRBD1,TRBV27,.,CASSELGQQETQYF,TGTGCCAGCAGTGAATTGGGACAGCAAGAGACCCAGTACTTC
TRBJ1-6,.,TRBV7-2,few,CASSLSTAYNSPLHF,TGTGCCAGCAGCTTGTCGACGGCTTATAATTCACCCCTCCACTTT
TRBJ1-6,.,TRBV6-1,few,CASSEADGDNSPLHF,TGTGCCAGCAGTGAAGCGGACGGAGATAATTCACCCCTCCACTTT
TRBJ2-3,.,TRBV4-1,.,CASSQEAGLSTDTQYF,TGCGCCAGCAGCCAAGAGGCAGGCCTAAGCACAGATACGCAGTATTTT
TRBJ2-7,.,TRBV28,many,CASSYSTYEQYF,TGTGCCAGCAGCTACAGTACCTACGAGCAGTACTTC
TRBJ1-5,.,TRBV30,once,CAWSQGWDQPQHF,TGTGCCTGGAGTCAGGGATGGGATCAGCCCCAGCATTTT
TRBJ2-7,.,TRBV28,few,CASRSPYEQYF,TGTGCCAGCAGGAGTCCCTACGAGCAGTACTTC
TRBJ2-7,.,TRBV7-2,many,CASSFADSTYEQYF,TGTGCCAGCAGCTTTGCCGACAGTACCTACGAGCAGTACTTC
TRBJ2-7,TRBD1,TRBV10-3,many,CAIGEAGTGHYEQYF,TGTGCCATCGGCGAAGCCGGGACAGGACACTACGAGCAGTACTTC
TRBJ2-5,.,TRBV29-1,few,CSVVLGGPGETQYF,TGCAGCGTTGTTTTGGGGGGGCCGGGAGAGACCCAGTACTTC
TRBJ2-1,TRBD2,TRBV3-1,.,CASSPTPFERGADNEQFF,TGTGCTAGCAGCCCGACCCCTTTTGAGCGGGGGGCCGACAATGAGCAGTTCTTC
TRBJ2-1,TRBD2,TRBV20-1,few,CSAPVQGLAIPFF,TGCAGTGCCCCCGTCCAGGGACTAGCGATTCCGTTCTTC
TRBJ1-6,TRBD1,TRBV7-9,few,CASSRGQYNSPLHF,TGTGCCAGCAGCCGGGGACAGTATAATTCACCCCTCCACTTT
TRBJ2-7,TRBD1,TRBV3-1,many,CASSRRQGSSYEQYF,TGTGCCAGCAGCCGAAGACAGGGGAGCTCCTACGAGCAGTACTTC
TRBJ2-1,.,TRBV7-8,.,CASSSVLGTYNEQFF,TGTGCCAGCAGCTCAGTGTTAGGAACCTACAATGAGCAGTTCTTC
TRBJ1-5,.,TRBV4-3,.,CASSQDQKDPYQPQHF,TGCGCCAGCAGCCAAGATCAAAAGGACCCATATCAGCCCCAGCATTTT
TRBJ1-5,.,TRBV5-1,.,CASSLGSGQPQHF,TGCGCCAGCAGCTTGGGATCGGGGCAGCCCCAGCATTTT
TRBJ1-6,.,TRBV12-3/TRBV12-4,few,CASRPRGGNSPLHF,TGTGCCAGCAGGCCCAGGGGAGGGAATTCACCCCTCCACTTT
TRBJ2-7,.,TRBV4-1,many,CASSQVTVTYEQYF,TGCGCCAGCAGCCAAGTTACCGTAACCTACGAGCAGTACTTC
TRBJ1-5,.,TRBV12-3/TRBV12-4,.,CASSRVGGNQPQHF,TGTGCCAGCAGCAGGGTCGGAGGCAATCAGCCCCAGCATTTT
TRBJ1-1,.,TRBV5-1,.,CASSPVGRDEAFF,TGCGCCAGCAGCCCGGTGGGAAGGGATGAAGCTTTCTTT
TRBJ2-7,TRBD1,TRBV27,few,CASSSRPTGSIHEQYF,TGTGCCAGCAGTTCGCGCCCGACAGGGTCTATCCACGAGCAGTACTTC
TRBJ1-6,.,TRBV20-1,many,CSARGDRLSYNSPLHF,TGCAGTGCCAGGGGTGACAGGTTATCCTATAATTCACCCCTCCACTTT
TRBJ2-3,.,TRBV5-1,.,CTSVRGSFEDTQYF,TGCACCAGCGTACGAGGGTCTTTCGAGGATACGCAGTATTTT
TRBJ1-5,.,TRBV4-1,few,CASSHQHNSNQPQHF,TGCGCCAGCAGCCATCAACACAATAGCAATCAGCCCCAGCATTTT
TRBJ2-1,.,TRBV20-1,few,CSAPGGVRDEQFF,TGCAGTGCTCCCGGAGGGGTTCGCGATGAGCAGTTCTTC
TRBJ1-1,.,TRBV12-3/TRBV12-4,few,CASSSSTGYTEAFF,TGTGCCAGCAGCTCATCTACAGGGTACACTGAAGCTTTCTTT
TRBJ2-1,TRBD1,TRBV11-2,.,CASSLGGTAYNEQFF,TGTGCCAGCAGCTTAGGTGGGACAGCATACAATGAGCAGTTCTTC
TRBJ2-6,.,TRBV27,few,CASSVRGRANVLTF,TGTGCCAGCAGCGTCCGGGGGAGGGCCAACGTCCTGACTTTC
TRBJ1-1,TRBD1,TRBV20-1,.,CSASWDRGLGTEAFF,TGCAGTGCTAGTTGGGACAGGGGGCTTGGCACTGAAGCTTTCTTT
TRBJ2-3,.,TRBV5-1,.,CASSLTGKTDAQYF,TGCGCCAGCAGCTTGACAGGGAAAACAGATGCGCAGTATTTT
TRBJ1-2,.,TRBV6-6,few,CASSFDSTNYGYTF,TGTGCCAGCAGTTTCGACAGTACGAACTATGGCTACACCTTC
TRBJ2-3,.,TRBV15,.,CATSSWGDTQYF,TGTGCCACCAGCAGTTGGGGGGATACGCAGTATTTT
TRBJ2-7,.,TRBV6-5,.,CASSYSTGSSDEQYF,TGTGCCAGCAGTTACTCTACGGGGTCCTCGGACGAGCAGTACTTC
TRBJ1-5,TRBD1,TRBV7-9,.,CASSLVGQGSNQPQHF,TGTGCCAGCAGCTTAGTGGGACAGGGAAGCAATCAGCCCCAGCATTTT